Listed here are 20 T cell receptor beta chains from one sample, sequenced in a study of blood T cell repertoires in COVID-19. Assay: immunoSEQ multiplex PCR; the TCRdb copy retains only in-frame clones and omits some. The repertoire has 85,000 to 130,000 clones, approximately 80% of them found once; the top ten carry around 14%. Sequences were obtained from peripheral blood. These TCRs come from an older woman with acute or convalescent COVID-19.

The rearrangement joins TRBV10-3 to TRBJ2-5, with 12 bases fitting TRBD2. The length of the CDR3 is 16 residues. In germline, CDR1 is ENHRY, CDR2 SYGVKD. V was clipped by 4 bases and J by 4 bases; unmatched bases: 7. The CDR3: CAISGSPTSGRETQYF. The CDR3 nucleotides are TGTGCCATCAGTGGGTCCCCGACTAGCGGGAGAGAGACCCAGTACTTC.

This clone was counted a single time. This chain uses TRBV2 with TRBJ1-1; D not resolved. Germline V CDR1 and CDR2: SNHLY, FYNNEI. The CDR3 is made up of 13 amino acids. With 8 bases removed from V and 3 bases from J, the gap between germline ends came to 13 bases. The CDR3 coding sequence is TGTGCCAGCGGTGCCGAGTCGCACACTGAAGCTTTCTTT. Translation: CASGAESHTEAFF.

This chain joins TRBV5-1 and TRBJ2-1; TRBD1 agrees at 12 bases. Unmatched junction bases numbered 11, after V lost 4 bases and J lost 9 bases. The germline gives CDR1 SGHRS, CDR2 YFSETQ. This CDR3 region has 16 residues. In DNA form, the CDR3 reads TGCGCCAGCAGCGGACCGGGACAGGGGGCCGCGGGTGAGCAGTTCTTC. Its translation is CASSGPGQGAAGEQFF.

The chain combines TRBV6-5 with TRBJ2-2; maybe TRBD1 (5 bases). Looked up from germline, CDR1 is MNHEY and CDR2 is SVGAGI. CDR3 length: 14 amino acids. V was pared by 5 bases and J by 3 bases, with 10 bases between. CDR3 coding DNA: TGTGCCAGCAGTCAACAACAGGACACCGGGGAGCTGTTTTTT. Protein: CASSQQQDTGELFF.

CDR3 protein: CAISELTGENTEAFF. The CDR3 coding sequence is TGTGCCATCAGTGAGTTAACAGGTGAGAACACTGAAGCTTTCTTT. The gene calls are TRBV10-3 and TRBJ1-1; weak D call: TRBD1 (5 bases). Trimming cost V 1 base and J 1 base, with 10 bases left between them. In germline, CDR1 is ENHRY, CDR2 SYGVKD. The CDR3 extends over 15 amino acids.

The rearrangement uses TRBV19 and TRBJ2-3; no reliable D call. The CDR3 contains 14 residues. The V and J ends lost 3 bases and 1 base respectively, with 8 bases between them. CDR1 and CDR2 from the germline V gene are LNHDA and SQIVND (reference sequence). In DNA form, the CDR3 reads TGTGCCAGTAGTATTGACACTGGCACAGATACGCAGTATTTT. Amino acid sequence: CASSIDTGTDTQYF.

The chain's CDR3 is CASSQGVKNTEAFF. The CDR3, as DNA: TGTGCCAGCAGTCAGGGCGTGAAGAACACTGAAGCTTTCTTT. This sequence joins TRBV27 and TRBJ1-1; maybe TRBD1 (5 bases). CDR3 size: 14 residues. V dropped 5 bases and J dropped 1 base, with 11 bases sitting between them. CDR1 and CDR2 from the germline V gene are MNHEY and SMNVEV (reference sequence).

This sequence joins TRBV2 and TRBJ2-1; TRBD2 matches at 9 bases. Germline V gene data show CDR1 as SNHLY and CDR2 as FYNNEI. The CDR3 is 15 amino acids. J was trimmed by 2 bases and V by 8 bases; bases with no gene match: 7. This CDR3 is CASCLAGVPYNEQFF. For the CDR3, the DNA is TGTGCCAGCTGCTTAGCGGGAGTCCCCTACAATGAGCAGTTCTTC.

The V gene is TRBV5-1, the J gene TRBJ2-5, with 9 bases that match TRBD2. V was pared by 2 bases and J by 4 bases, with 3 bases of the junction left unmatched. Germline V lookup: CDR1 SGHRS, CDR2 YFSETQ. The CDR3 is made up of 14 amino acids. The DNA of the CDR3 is TGCGCCAGCAGCTTTGGGACTAGCACAGAGACCCAGTACTTC. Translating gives CASSFGTSTETQYF.

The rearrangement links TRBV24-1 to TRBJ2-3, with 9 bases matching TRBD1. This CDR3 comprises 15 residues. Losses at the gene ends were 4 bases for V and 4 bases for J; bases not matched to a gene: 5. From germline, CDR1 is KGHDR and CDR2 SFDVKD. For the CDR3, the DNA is TGTGCCACCAGTGAACAGGGGGCGCCCGCAGATACGCAGTATTTT. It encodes CATSEQGAPADTQYF.

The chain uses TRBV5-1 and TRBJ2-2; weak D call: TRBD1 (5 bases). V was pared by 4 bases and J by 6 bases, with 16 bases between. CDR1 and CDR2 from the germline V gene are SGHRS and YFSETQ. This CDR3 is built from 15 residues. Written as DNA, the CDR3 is TGCGCCAGCAGCAAAACTCAGGGAAATCCCGGGGAGCTGTTTTTT. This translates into CASSKTQGNPGELFF. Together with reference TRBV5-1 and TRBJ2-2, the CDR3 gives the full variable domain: KAGVTQTPRYLIKTRGQQVTLSCSPISGHRSVSWYQQTPGQGLQFLFEYFSETQRNKGNFPGRFSGRQFSNSRSEMNVSTLELGDSALYLCASSKTQGNPGELFFGEGSRLTVL.

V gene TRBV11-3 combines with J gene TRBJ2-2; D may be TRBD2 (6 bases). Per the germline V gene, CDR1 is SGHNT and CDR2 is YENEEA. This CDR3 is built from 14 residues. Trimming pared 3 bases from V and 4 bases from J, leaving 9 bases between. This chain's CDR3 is CASSFNSGTGELFF. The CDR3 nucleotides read TGTGCCAGCAGCTTCAATAGCGGCACCGGGGAGCTGTTTTTT.

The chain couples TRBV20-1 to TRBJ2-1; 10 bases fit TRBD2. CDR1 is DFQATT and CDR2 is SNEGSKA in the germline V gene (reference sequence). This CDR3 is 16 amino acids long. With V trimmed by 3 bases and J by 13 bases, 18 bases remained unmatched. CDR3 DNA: TGCAGTGCTAGTGGGGGCGGGACTAGCGAGATAGTTGGTCAGTTCTTC. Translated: CSASGGGTSEIVGQFF.

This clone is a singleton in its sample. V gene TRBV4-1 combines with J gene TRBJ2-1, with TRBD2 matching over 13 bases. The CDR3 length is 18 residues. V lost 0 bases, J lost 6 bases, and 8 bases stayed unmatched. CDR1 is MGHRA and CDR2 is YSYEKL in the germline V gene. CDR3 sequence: CASSQERAGLAGVNEQFF. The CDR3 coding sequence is TGCGCCAGCAGCCAAGAGAGGGCCGGACTAGCGGGAGTCAATGAGCAGTTCTTC.

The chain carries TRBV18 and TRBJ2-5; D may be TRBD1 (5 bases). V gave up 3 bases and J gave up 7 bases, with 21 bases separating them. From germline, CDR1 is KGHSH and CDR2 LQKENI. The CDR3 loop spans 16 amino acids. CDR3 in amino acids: CASSPPYTGPSGTQYF. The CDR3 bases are TGTGCCAGCTCACCGCCTTATACAGGCCCCAGTGGGACCCAGTACTTC.

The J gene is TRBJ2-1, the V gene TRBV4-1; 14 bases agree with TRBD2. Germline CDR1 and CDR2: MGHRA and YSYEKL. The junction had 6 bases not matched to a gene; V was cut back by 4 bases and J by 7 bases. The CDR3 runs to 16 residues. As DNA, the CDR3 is TGCGCCAGCAGCCCCGGGACTAGCGGGGGCCCAAATGAGCAGTTCTTC. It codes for CASSPGTSGGPNEQFF.

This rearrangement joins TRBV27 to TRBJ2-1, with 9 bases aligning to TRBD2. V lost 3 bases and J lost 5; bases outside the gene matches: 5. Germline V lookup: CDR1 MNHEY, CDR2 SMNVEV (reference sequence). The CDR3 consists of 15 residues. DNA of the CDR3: TGTGCCAGCAGTTTGGGCGGGAGGGTCAACAATGAGCAGTTCTTC. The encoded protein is CASSLGGRVNNEQFF.

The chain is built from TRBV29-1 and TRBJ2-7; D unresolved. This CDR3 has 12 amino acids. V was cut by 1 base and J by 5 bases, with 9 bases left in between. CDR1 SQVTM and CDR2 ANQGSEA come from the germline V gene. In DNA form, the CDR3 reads TGCAGCGTTGAAGGCCCACCGGACGAGCAGTACTTC. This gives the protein CSVEGPPDEQYF.

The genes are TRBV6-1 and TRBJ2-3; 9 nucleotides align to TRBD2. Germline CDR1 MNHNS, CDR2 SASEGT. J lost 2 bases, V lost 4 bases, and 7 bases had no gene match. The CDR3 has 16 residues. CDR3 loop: CASSVMAGGDTDTQYF. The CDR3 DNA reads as TGTGCCAGCAGTGTAATGGCGGGGGGGGACACAGATACGCAGTATTTT.

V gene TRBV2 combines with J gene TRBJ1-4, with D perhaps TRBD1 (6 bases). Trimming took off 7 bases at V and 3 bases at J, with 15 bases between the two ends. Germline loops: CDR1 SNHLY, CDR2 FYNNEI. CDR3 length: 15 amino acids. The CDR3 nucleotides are TGTGCCAGCAATAACTTACAGGGTTCTAATGAAAAACTGTTTTTT. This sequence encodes CASNNLQGSNEKLFF.